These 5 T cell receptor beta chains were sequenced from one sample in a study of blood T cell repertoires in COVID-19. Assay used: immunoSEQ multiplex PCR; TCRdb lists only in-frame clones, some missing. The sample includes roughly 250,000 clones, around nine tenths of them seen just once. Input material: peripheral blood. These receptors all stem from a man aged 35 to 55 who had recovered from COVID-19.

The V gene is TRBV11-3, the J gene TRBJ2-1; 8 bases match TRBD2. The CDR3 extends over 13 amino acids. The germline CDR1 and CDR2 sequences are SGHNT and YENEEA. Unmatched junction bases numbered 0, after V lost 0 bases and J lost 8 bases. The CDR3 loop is CASSLDGGDEQFF. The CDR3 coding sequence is TGTGCCAGCAGCTTAGACGGGGGGGATGAGCAGTTCTTC.

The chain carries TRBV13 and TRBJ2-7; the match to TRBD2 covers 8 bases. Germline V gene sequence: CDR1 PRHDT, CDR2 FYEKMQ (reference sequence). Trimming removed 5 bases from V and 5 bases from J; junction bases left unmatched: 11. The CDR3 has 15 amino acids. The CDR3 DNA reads TGTGCCAGCAGCGCCGCCCTTAGCGGGGTGGACGAGCAGTACTTC. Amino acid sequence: CASSAALSGVDEQYF.

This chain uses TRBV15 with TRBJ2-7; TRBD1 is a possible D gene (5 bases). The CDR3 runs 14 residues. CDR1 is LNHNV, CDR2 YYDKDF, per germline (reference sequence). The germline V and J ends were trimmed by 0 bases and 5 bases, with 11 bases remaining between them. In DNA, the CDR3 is TGTGCCACCAGCAGAGATCAGGACACGAACGAGCAGTACTTC. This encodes CATSRDQDTNEQYF.

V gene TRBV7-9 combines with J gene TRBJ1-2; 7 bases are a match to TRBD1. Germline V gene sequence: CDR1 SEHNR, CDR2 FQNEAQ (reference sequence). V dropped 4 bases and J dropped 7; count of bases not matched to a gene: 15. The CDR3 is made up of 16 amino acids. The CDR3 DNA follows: TGTGCCAGCAGCTCAGGGGGACTGCTTAGGCTCTCTGGCTACACCTTC. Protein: CASSSGGLLRLSGYTF.

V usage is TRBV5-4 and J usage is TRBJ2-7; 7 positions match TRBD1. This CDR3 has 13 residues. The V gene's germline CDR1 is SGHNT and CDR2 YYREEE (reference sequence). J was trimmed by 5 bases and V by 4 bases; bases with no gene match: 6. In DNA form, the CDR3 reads TGTGCCAGCAGCCGGGGACAGCAGGACGAGCAGTACTTC. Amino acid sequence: CASSRGQQDEQYF.